This T cell receptor beta chain comes out of a study of cytomegalovirus exposure and HLA in healthy donors. V was pared by 3 bases and J by 0 bases, with 6 bases between. This CDR3 is built from 14 residues. In germline, CDR1 is MNHNS, CDR2 SASEGT. Primers: 60 Vbeta forward and 13 Jbeta reverse. Data came from immunoSEQ multiplex PCR; TCRdb stores just in-frame clones and leaves some out. The sample records 150,000 or so clones, more than 60% being singletons. The chain combines TRBV6-1 with TRBJ1-5; D not resolved. Source material: PBMCs. This sequence originates from a woman between 35 and 50 years old in good health and CMV-seronegative. The CDR3 spells CASSEGSSNQPQHF. The DNA for the CDR3 is TGTGCCAGCAGTGAGGGCAGTAGCAATCAGCCCCAGCATTTT.